This is a list of T cell receptor beta chains from one sample in a study of regulatory T cells in long-lasting Graves disease. In TCRdb, the multiplex PCR reads were re-called with MiXCR into one record per CDR3 protein. The table lists a few hundred thousand distinct CDR3 sequences, over 9.5% of them singletons. This sample was also put to use in a study of T cells in Graves' hyperthyroidism and ophthalmopathy.

The input for sequencing was peripheral blood mononuclear cells (PBMCs), taken at new diagnosis, from a patient treated with antithyroid drugs. The source is a woman aged 18 to 35 with Graves disease. Each CDR3 is given with its conserved first and last residue. D genes are given only for firm matches. Clone size, where shown, is once, few, many, or a class for clones that have expanded.

V	D	J	size	CDR3	DNA
TRBV2	.	TRBJ1-5	.	CASSNDAPNQPQHF	TGTGCCAGCTCGAACGATGCACCCAATCAGCCCCAGCATTTT
TRBV7-7	.	TRBJ2-1	many	CASSPQTDYNEQFF	TGTGCTAGCAGCCCACAGACGGATTACAATGAGCAGTTCTTC
TRBV24-1	TRBD2	TRBJ2-1	many	CATSDGAGTSGRIPYNEQFF	TGTGCCACCAGTGATGGAGCCGGGACTAGCGGGAGGATACCTTACAATGAGCAGTTCTTC
TRBV3-1	.	TRBJ1-1	many	CASSQLRTLGSEAFF	TGTGCCAGCAGCCAGTTGAGGACACTGGGCTCTGAAGCTTTCTTT
TRBV11-2	.	TRBJ2-3	.	CASTVQWGDTQYF	TGTGCCAGCACCGTCCAATGGGGGGATACGCAGTATTTT
TRBV20-1	.	TRBJ2-1	many	CSASWGDNEQFF	TGCAGTGCTAGTTGGGGGGACAATGAGCAGTTCTTC
TRBV20-1	TRBD1	TRBJ1-2	many	CSAREDRVGGYTF	TGCAGTGCTAGAGAAGACAGGGTAGGCGGCTACACCTTC
TRBV6-5	.	TRBJ2-1	many	CASSYGPSSNEQFF	TGTGCCAGCAGTTACGGTCCTAGCTCCAATGAGCAGTTCTTC
TRBV12-3/TRBV12-4	.	TRBJ2-5	many	CASSFSPQETQYF	TGTGCCAGCAGTTTTTCTCCGCAAGAGACCCAGTACTTC
TRBV20-1	.	TRBJ2-3	few	CSAFPPMGFTDTQYF	TGCAGTGCTTTTCCCCCGATGGGATTCACAGATACGCAGTATTTT
TRBV12-3/TRBV12-4	TRBD2	TRBJ2-3	.	CASSFNPGGASDTQYF	TGTGCCAGCAGTTTTAATCCGGGGGGGGCCTCAGATACGCAGTATTTT
TRBV2	TRBD2	TRBJ2-3	many	CASRTSGGTDTQYF	TGTGCCAGCAGGACTAGCGGGGGCACAGATACGCAGTATTTT
TRBV3-1	.	TRBJ1-3	many	CASSRDRNSGNTIYF	TGTGCCAGCAGCCGGGACCGTAACTCTGGAAACACCATATATTTT
TRBV7-3	.	TRBJ1-1	many	CASTLGPLEIGTEAFF	TGTGCCAGCACCCTCGGGCCTCTCGAGATTGGCACTGAAGCTTTCTTT
TRBV6-1	TRBD1	TRBJ2-1	.	CASSRDPGQVVFKQFF	TGTGCCAGCAGCCGCGATCCGGGACAGGTGGTTTTTAAGCAGTTCTTC
TRBV6-5	.	TRBJ1-2	many	CASSYSAGRAGTRDGYTF	TGTGCCAGCAGTTACTCGGCGGGCCGGGCGGGGACCAGGGATGGCTACACCTTC
TRBV29-1	.	TRBJ2-5	.	CSATGQPETQYF	TGCAGCGCTACAGGGCAGCCGGAGACCCAGTACTTC
TRBV5-1	TRBD1	TRBJ1-1	.	CASSLDQGAGTEAFF	TGCGCCAGCAGCTTGGATCAGGGGGCTGGCACTGAAGCTTTCTTT
TRBV30	.	TRBJ2-7	many	CAWRRGAGPSYEQYF	TGTGCCTGGAGAAGAGGGGCAGGCCCTTCCTACGAGCAGTACTTC
TRBV7-3	.	TRBJ2-6	many	CASSTVRAGANVLTF	TGTGCCAGCAGCACCGTGAGGGCTGGGGCCAACGTCCTGACTTTC
TRBV10-3	.	TRBJ1-1	many	CAISNRQNTEAFF	TGTGCCATCAGCAACAGGCAGAACACTGAAGCTTTCTTT
TRBV3-1	.	TRBJ1-1	many	CASSHGSGVGTEAFF	TGTGCCAGCAGCCACGGGTCAGGGGTAGGAACTGAAGCTTTCTTT
TRBV7-3	TRBD1	TRBJ1-1	.	CASSSRRDRNTEAFF	TGTGCCAGCAGCTCTCGCCGGGACAGGAACACTGAAGCTTTCTTT
TRBV7-9	TRBD2	TRBJ2-1	many	CASSPLAFEQFF	TGTGCCAGCAGCCCACTAGCGTTTGAGCAGTTCTTC
TRBV29-1	.	TRBJ1-5	.	CSVVWAQGEKESNQPQHF	TGCAGCGTTGTGTGGGCTCAGGGAGAGAAGGAAAGCAATCAGCCCCAGCATTTT
TRBV7-9	.	TRBJ2-7	.	CASSLGRGLISYEQYF	TGTGCCAGCAGCTTAGGCAGAGGGTTAATATCCTACGAGCAGTACTTC
TRBV29-1	.	TRBJ2-1	.	CSVGRGIGGSSYNEQFF	TGCAGCGTTGGGAGGGGGATTGGCGGGAGCTCCTACAATGAGCAGTTCTTC
TRBV7-9	.	TRBJ1-6	many	CASSLTVQYNSPLHF	TGTGCCAGCAGCTTAACTGTACAGTATAATTCACCCCTCCACTTT
TRBV15	.	TRBJ2-5	many	CATSRAFAAAQETQYF	TGTGCCACCAGCAGAGCATTTGCGGCAGCCCAAGAGACCCAGTACTTC